These 19 T cell receptor beta chains were all obtained from the same sample, sequenced in a study of cytomegalovirus exposure and HLA in healthy donors (dated by TCRdb to the late 2010s). Receptor libraries were prepared by the immunoSEQ multiplex PCR assay. For the multiplex PCR, a mixture combining 60 forward primers for TCR Vbeta segments and 13 reverse primers for TCR Jbeta segments was used. The source is immuneACCESS, and TCRdb retained only in-frame sequences with V and J called. Part of the clones is not carried over; for the studies checked, unresolved V genes explain less than half of this, and the remainder is unexplained. This sample's table contains more than 75,000 clones. The ten largest clones capture 15% of the sample. Sample: PBMCs. These receptor sequences come from a middle-aged man in good health and CMV-seropositive.

In DNA form, the CDR3 reads TGTGCCAGCACCCCGCCCCTAGCGGGAGACAATGAGCAGTTCTTC. Protein sequence: CASTPPLAGDNEQFF. The chain has TRBV11-3 and TRBJ2-1, with 10 bases fitting TRBD2. Trimming took 7 bases from V and 5 from J; bases not matched to a gene: 8. Germline values: CDR1 SGHNT, CDR2 YENEEA. The CDR3 consists of 15 residues.

The chain recombines TRBV11-2 with TRBJ2-3, with TRBD2 matching over 11 bases. CDR1 is SGHAT, CDR2 FQNNGV, per germline. V lost 1 base, J lost 4 bases, and 1 base stayed unmatched. This CDR3 spans 15 amino acids. The CDR3 here is CASSLGLAGSDTQYF. The CDR3 nucleotides read TGTGCCAGCAGCTTAGGACTAGCGGGGTCAGATACGCAGTATTTT. The full variable domain, completed using reference TRBV11-2 and TRBJ2-3, is EAGVAQSPRYKIIEKRQSVAFWCNPISGHATLYWYQQILGQGPKLLIQFQNNGVVDDSQLPKDRFSAERLKGVDSTLKIQPAKLEDSAVYLCASSLGLAGSDTQYFGPGTRLTVL.

The CDR3 here is CAFERLAEETQYF. CDR3 nucleotides: TGTGCCTTTGAACGACTAGCTGAAGAGACCCAGTACTTC. This sequence joins TRBV30 and TRBJ2-5, with 7 bases fitting TRBD2. Germline CDR1 reads GTSNPN; CDR2 reads SVGIG (reference sequence). The CDR3 extends over 13 amino acids. J was trimmed by 3 bases and V by 7 bases; bases with no gene match: 8.

This chain links TRBV9 with TRBJ2-7; TRBD2 is a possible D gene (6 bases). The CDR3 spans 16 residues. Germline V lookup: CDR1 SGDLS, CDR2 YYNGEE. Trimming took 2 bases from V and 0 from J, leaving 15 bases between them. Here the CDR3 DNA reads TGTGCCAGCAGCGTTTCAGGGACTCCTAGCTCCTACGAGCAGTACTTC. Translating gives CASSVSGTPSSYEQYF.

A word on this clone: The same CDR3 also results from other DNA sequences found in this sample. The gene calls are TRBV6-5 and TRBJ1-1; TRBD1 agrees at 8 bases. After removal of 4 bases from V and 5 bases from J, the junction contained 6 bases not matched to a gene. This CDR3 comprises 14 residues. Germline-derived CDR1 and CDR2 are MNHEY and SVGAGI. The chain's CDR3 is CASSSGQGRTEAFF. DNA for the CDR3: TGTGCCAGCAGTTCCGGACAGGGCAGGACTGAAGCTTTCTTT.

The rearrangement uses TRBV9 and TRBJ1-2, with TRBD1 matching 7 bases. Germline CDR1 and CDR2: SGDLS and YYNGEE. V trimming: 0 bases; J trimming: 6 bases; junction bases outside the gene matches: 5. This CDR3 is built from 14 residues. CDR3 region: CASSVVAQGNGYTF. The CDR3 DNA follows: TGTGCCAGCAGCGTAGTGGCACAGGGGAATGGCTACACCTTC.

The rearrangement links TRBV19 to TRBJ2-3, with TRBD1 as a possible D gene (7 bases). This CDR3 has 17 residues. Trimming left V 5 bases short and J 5 bases short, with 23 bases between. Germline CDR1 is LNHDA and CDR2 is SQIVND (reference sequence). The CDR3 here is CASSLRTGRGGGDTQYF. The DNA of the CDR3 is TGTGCCAGTAGTCTTCGGACAGGCCGTGGGGGAGGAGATACGCAGTATTTT.

CDR3 bases: TGTGCCAGCAGCTTAGATTATAAAATTGAAGCTTTCTTT. As protein: CASSLDYKIEAFF. The chain combines TRBV11-3 with TRBJ1-1; D is unresolved. In germline, CDR1 is SGHNT, CDR2 YENEEA. With 0 bases removed from V and 7 bases from J, the gap between germline ends came to 9 bases. This CDR3 contains 13 residues.

V is TRBV13 and J is TRBJ2-7, with 9 bases aligning to TRBD2. V dropped 8 bases and J dropped 6; count of bases not matched to a gene: 11. The CDR3 has 14 residues. In germline, CDR1 is PRHDT, CDR2 FYEKMQ (reference sequence). CDR3 DNA sequence: TGTGCCAGCGGGATAGGACTAGCGATCGGCGAGCAGTACTTC. This codes for CASGIGLAIGEQYF.

The V call is TRBV30, the J call TRBJ1-2; D ambiguous. Germline V gives CDR1 GTSNPN, CDR2 SVGIG (reference sequence). This CDR3 region has 13 residues. Trimming pared 0 bases from V and 8 bases from J, leaving 13 bases between. CDR3 nucleotides: TGTGCCTGGAGTGTACTGGTCTCTCGGGGCTACACCTTC. It yields the protein CAWSVLVSRGYTF.

The V call is TRBV30, the J call TRBJ1-2; 10 nucleotides agree with TRBD1. CDR3 size: 14 residues. The germline CDR1 and CDR2 sequences are GTSNPN and SVGIG (reference sequence). After removal of 3 bases from V and 3 bases from J, the junction contained 4 bases not matched to a gene. The CDR3 loop is CAWSSGQGDYGYTF. DNA for the CDR3: TGTGCCTGGAGCAGCGGACAGGGGGACTATGGCTACACCTTC.

Worth noting for this clone: Other DNA sequences in this specimen translate into the identical CDR3. The CDR3 region is CASSDPTGDTEAFF. As DNA, the CDR3 is TGTGCCAGCAGTGACCCGACAGGGGACACTGAAGCTTTCTTT. The rearrangement uses TRBV25-1 and TRBJ1-1; 8 bases line up with TRBD1. V lost 3 bases, J lost 3 bases, and 3 bases stayed unmatched. Germline CDR1 reads MGHDK; CDR2 reads SYGVNS. The CDR3 consists of 14 residues.

The rearrangement links TRBV7-9 to TRBJ2-7, with a weak D call TRBD2 (5 bases). V was pared by 5 bases and J by 2 bases, with 13 bases between. Germline assignment: CDR1 SEHNR and CDR2 FQNEAQ (reference sequence). The CDR3 is 14 residues long. The CDR3 is CASSPLAFPYEQYF. DNA for the CDR3: TGTGCCAGCAGCCCCCTAGCATTTCCCTACGAGCAGTACTTC.

The chain has TRBV6-6 and TRBJ1-1; possibly TRBD1 for D (5 bases). Germline V lookup: CDR1 MNHNY, CDR2 SVGAGI (reference sequence). The CDR3 sequence is 14 residues long. V lost 6 bases and J 1 base, leaving 12 bases between the germline ends. The chain's CDR3 is CASSWDSGNTEAFF. CDR3 nucleotide sequence: TGTGCCAGCAGCTGGGACTCCGGGAACACTGAAGCTTTCTTT.

CDR3 residues: CASSFSGRAKGEQFF. The CDR3 DNA is TGCGCCAGCAGCTTTAGCGGGAGGGCCAAGGGTGAGCAGTTCTTC. The chain recombines TRBV5-1 with TRBJ2-1, with 11 bases that match TRBD2. Germline CDR1 and CDR2: SGHRS and YFSETQ. The CDR3 has 15 amino acids. V was pared by 2 bases and J by 9 bases, with 7 bases of the junction left unmatched.

The chain employs TRBV18 and TRBJ2-3; 15 bases agree with TRBD2. Germline lookup yields CDR1 KGHSH and CDR2 LQKENI. The CDR3 length is 17 residues. The V and J ends lost 5 bases and 2 bases, in that order; junction bases with no gene match: 5. This CDR3 reads CASSSGTSGRPTDTQYF. In DNA, the CDR3 is TGTGCCAGCTCATCCGGGACTAGCGGGAGGCCCACAGATACGCAGTATTTT. The whole variable domain, remainder taken from reference TRBV18 and TRBJ2-3, is NAGVMQNPRHLVRRRGQEARLRCSPMKGHSHVYWYRQLPEEGLKFMVYLQKENIIDESGMPKERFSAEFPKEGPSILRIQQVVRGDSAAYFCASSSGTSGRPTDTQYFGPGTRLTVL.

Comments on this clone: The identical CDR3 is also encoded by other nucleotide sequences in the sample. This chain connects TRBV28 to TRBJ2-7, with a possible D match to TRBD1 (6 bases). Germline CDR1 is MDHEN and CDR2 is SYDVKM. The CDR3 spans 13 residues. V shed 6 bases and J shed 2 bases, with 11 bases lying between them. The CDR3 protein is CASSPGQTYEQYF. CDR3 nucleotide sequence: TGTGCCAGCAGCCCCGGACAGACCTACGAGCAGTACTTC.

The chain couples TRBV18 to TRBJ2-3; 10 nucleotides match TRBD2. V was pared by 0 bases and J by 0 bases, with 9 bases of the junction left unmatched. This CDR3 contains 19 residues. The germline V gene has CDR1 KGHSH and CDR2 LQKENI. CDR3 amino acids: CASSPPGPLAGVSTDTQYF. The CDR3 nucleotides read TGTGCCAGCTCACCACCGGGCCCTCTAGCGGGAGTAAGCACAGATACGCAGTATTTT.

J is TRBJ2-5 and V is TRBV4-2; D uncertain. Germline CDR1 and CDR2: LGHNA and YNFKEQ. V was pared by 0 bases and J by 0 bases, with 8 bases between. The CDR3 spans 15 residues. CDR3 loop: CASSQDPQYQETQYF. In DNA, the CDR3 is TGTGCCAGCAGCCAAGATCCCCAGTACCAAGAGACCCAGTACTTC.